These 22 T cell receptor beta chains originate from one sample sequenced in a study of Tregs in tolerant kidney transplant recipients. Assay: immunoSEQ multiplex PCR; the TCRdb copy retains only in-frame clones and omits some. Its table records thousands of clones. After 6 days with irradiated graft donor PBMCs, CFSE-labeled recipient PBMCs were FACS-sorted. These receptors have no known antigen. Sequences were derived from CD8+ T cells from blood cultured with allogeneic cells, sampled before the transplant. All receptors come from a human patient who received a combined kidney and bone marrow transplant.

Concerning this clone itself: The sequenced fragment ends 3 residues before the CDR3 boundary, so the rest is inferred from the germline J gene. The genes are TRBV5-1 and TRBJ1-5; tentative D call: TRBD1 (6 bases). The germline V and J ends were trimmed by 0 bases and 7 bases, with 14 bases remaining between them. The CDR3 consists of 15 residues. Germline V CDR1 and CDR2: SGHRS, YFSETQ. CDR3 loop: CASSLDTGWDQPQHF. CDR3 bases read: TGCGCCAGCAGCTTGGATACAGGGTGGGACCAGCCC.

A remark on this clone: The CDR3 is cut off 3 residues early in the read; its end comes from the germline J gene. J is TRBJ2-7 and V is TRBV6-2 or TRBV6-3; 9 nucleotides agree with TRBD1. Germline-derived CDR1 and CDR2 are MNHEY and SVGEGT. The V segment lost 8 bases and the J segment 4 bases; nucleotides outside the gene matches: 12. The CDR3 extends over 15 amino acids. This CDR3 reads CASATWGDREYEQYF. The DNA read from the CDR3 is TGTGCCAGCGCCACCTGGGGGGACAGGGAATACGAG.

In terms of frequency, this clone is large (0.1 to 1%). The read comes to an end 3 residues before the CDR3 does, leaving the germline J gene to fill in the end. The chain carries TRBV7-9 and TRBJ1-2; D gene unclear. The germline V gene encodes CDR1 SEHNR and CDR2 FQNEAQ (reference sequence). The CDR3 loop spans 12 amino acids. The V gene lost 5 bases and the J gene lost 1 base, with 5 bases spanning the gap. The covered CDR3 bases are TGTGCCAGCAGCCAGAATAACTATGGC. This encodes CASSQNNYG. The whole CDR3 region reads CASSQNNYGYTF.

This clone is deemed medium-sized by its frequency. With the read ending 3 residues before the CDR3 end, the germline J gene is used to fill in that end. The J gene is TRBJ1-5, the V gene TRBV5-6, with a possible D match to TRBD1 (6 bases). The CDR3 is 13 residues long. V was clipped by 4 bases and J by 7 bases, with 12 bases between them. Germline V gene data show CDR1 as SGHDT and CDR2 as YYEEEE. The CDR3 loop reads CASSPQGLQPQHF. The sequenced part of the CDR3 DNA is TGTGCCAGCAGCCCACAGGGCCTCCAGCCC.

As regards this clone: A read error may account for a junction end that differs from germline. The read ends 3 residues early relative to the CDR3; the germline J gene fills the gap. This chain joins TRBV4-2 and TRBJ2-7; TRBD1 agrees at 7 bases. Germline V gene sequence: CDR1 LGHNA, CDR2 YNFKEQ. The CDR3 is 15 amino acids. Partial CDR3 DNA: TGCGCCAGCAGCCAAGAGACAGGGAATTTCTACGAG. It specifies CASSQETGNFYE. The full CDR3 protein is CASSQETGNFYEQYF.

Note on this clone: The CDR3 end is not reached by the read, which stops 3 residues before it; the germline J gene fills it in. The rearrangement uses TRBV19 and TRBJ1-3, with D unresolved. Trimming removed 7 bases at V and 5 bases at J, with 24 bases between. This CDR3 has 17 residues. CDR1 LNHDA and CDR2 SQIVND come from the germline V gene (reference sequence). Incomplete CDR3 DNA: TGTGCCAGTATGAGCGAAAGACCATATCTACTCCGAAACACC. The encoded protein is CASMSERPYLLRNT. The full-length CDR3 reads as CASMSERPYLLRNTIYF. The variable domain in full, with the rest retrieved from reference TRBV19 and TRBJ1-3, is DGGITQSPKYLFRKEGQNVTLSCEQNLNHDAMYWYRQDPGQGLRLIYYSQIVNDFQKGDIAEGYSVSREKKESFPLTVTSAQKNPTAFYLCASMSERPYLLRNTIYFGEGSWLTVV.

A word on this clone: The read halts 3 residues ahead of the CDR3 end, with the missing end drawn from the germline J gene. The genes are TRBV10-1 and TRBJ1-2, with TRBD1 as a possible D gene (5 bases). CDR3 length equals 17 residues. Germline loops: CDR1 WNHNN, CDR2 SYGVQD (reference sequence). The covered CDR3 bases are TGCGCCAGCAGTGACACGATCAGGGATTCGGGCACAGATACG. This gives the protein CASSDTIRDSGTDT. The full CDR3 protein is CASSDTIRDSGTDTYTF.

The CDR3 DNA, read in part, is TGTGCCAGCAGCTTGGGACAGGGAGACAATGAG. Its protein is CASSLGQGDNE. The CDR3 as a whole reads CASSLGQGDNEQFF. V and J are TRBV5-8 and TRBJ2-1; TRBD1 matches at 7 bases. The read ends 3 residues shy of where the CDR3 ends; the end is completed using the germline J gene. CDR3 length: 14 amino acids. The V gene end was trimmed by 0 bases and the J gene end by 5 bases; junction bases not matched to a gene: 2. The germline V gene encodes CDR1 SGHTS and CDR2 YDEGEE.

As for this clone: The read stops 3 residues short of the end of the CDR3; the missing end is completed from the germline J gene. The chain links TRBV7-8 to TRBJ2-3; D possibly corresponds to TRBD2 (5 bases). The CDR3 is 14 residues long. CDR1 and CDR2 from the germline V gene are SGHVS and FQNEAQ. With 4 bases removed from V and 5 bases from J, the gap between germline ends came to 13 bases. The CDR3 DNA, read in part, is TGTGCCAGCAGCTACGGACCAGCGGTAGATACG. It translates to CASSYGPAVDT. The whole CDR3 protein reads CASSYGPAVDTQYF.

Incomplete CDR3 DNA: TGTGCCACCAGCAGAGATACGAGGTACACGAACACTGAA. This sequence encodes CATSRDTRYTNTE. In full, the CDR3 reads CATSRDTRYTNTEAFF. This chain uses TRBV15 with TRBJ1-1, with no clear D. The CDR3 goes on 3 residues after the read ends, and that part is filled in from the germline J gene. CDR1 and CDR2 from the germline V gene are LNHNV and YYDKDF (reference sequence). This CDR3 spans 16 amino acids. The V and J ends lost 0 bases and 1 base respectively, with 12 bases between them.

According to its frequency, this clone is medium-sized. The CDR3 end falls 3 residues outside the read, so it is completed with the germline J gene. This rearrangement joins TRBV5-1 to TRBJ1-6; D is unresolved. Germline CDR1 SGHRS, CDR2 YFSETQ. CDR3 size: 13 residues. Trimming stripped 0 bases from V and 7 bases from J, with 5 bases between. The CDR3 spells CASSLGPNSPLHF. The CDR3 DNA, read in part, is TGCGCCAGCAGCTTGGGGCCGAATTCACCC. Filled out from reference TRBV5-1 and TRBJ1-6, the complete variable domain reads KAGVTQTPRYLIKTRGQQVTLSCSPISGHRSVSWYQQTPGQGLQFLFEYFSETQRNKGNFPGRFSGRQFSNSRSEMNVSTLELGDSALYLCASSLGPNSPLHFGNGTRLTVT.

As regards this clone: The sequenced fragment ends 3 residues before the CDR3 boundary, so the rest is inferred from the germline J gene. J is TRBJ1-4 and V is TRBV7-9; D not certain. V lost 3 bases to trimming and J lost 7 bases, with 12 bases between them. This CDR3 is 14 amino acids long. Looked up from germline, CDR1 is SEHNR and CDR2 is FQNEAQ (reference sequence). Incomplete CDR3 DNA: TGTGCCAGCAGCTTTACAGCGGGGAGTGAAAAA. Protein product: CASSFTAGSEK. The full CDR3 protein is CASSFTAGSEKLFF.

This clone is called medium-sized based on its frequency. Sequencing ends 3 residues short of the CDR3 end; the germline J gene provides the rest. The genes are TRBV24-1 and TRBJ2-5, with TRBD2 identical over 11 bases. The V and J ends lost 7 bases and 1 base, in that order; junction bases with no gene match: 16. Germline values: CDR1 KGHDR, CDR2 SFDVKD. This CDR3 spans 19 amino acids. The CDR3 region is CATSATPGTSGPPQETQYF. The CDR3 bases that were read are TGTGCCACCAGCGCGACCCCCGGGACTAGCGGTCCGCCCCAAGAGACC.

Worth noting for this clone: Sequencing ends 3 residues short of the CDR3 end; the germline J gene provides the rest. V is TRBV27 and J is TRBJ2-5; 12 bases fit TRBD2. The V segment lost 2 bases and the J segment 5 bases; nucleotides outside the gene matches: 6. The CDR3 extends over 16 amino acids. The V gene's germline CDR1 is MNHEY and CDR2 SMNVEV (reference sequence). CDR3 bases read: TGTGCCAGCAGTTTACTAGCGGGAGGGCCACGGGAGACC. Translation: CASSLLAGGPRET. The CDR3 in its entirety is CASSLLAGGPRETQYF.

The part of the CDR3 DNA that was read is TGTGCCAGCAGGGGTCTAGCGGGGGGGCTGTCCGGGGAG. Its protein product is CASRGLAGGLSGE. From start to end, the CDR3 is CASRGLAGGLSGELFF. V and J are TRBV2 and TRBJ2-2, with 12 bases that match TRBD2. The read ends 3 residues before the CDR3 terminus; that terminus is restored from the germline J gene. V shed 6 bases, J shed 6 bases, and the junction held 8 bases outside the gene matches. Germline assignment: CDR1 SNHLY and CDR2 FYNNEI. CDR3 size: 16 residues.

Considering frequency, this clone is medium-sized. At one of its ends the junction is not consistent with the germline gene, which may arise from a read error. Read coverage stops 3 residues before the CDR3 terminus; the germline J gene supplies the remainder. The chain recombines TRBV4-2 with TRBJ2-7; TRBD2 aligns across 13 bases. Germline lookup yields CDR1 LGHNA and CDR2 YNFKEQ. This CDR3 is 15 amino acids long. CDR3 DNA (partial): TGCGCCAGCAGCCAAGGGACTAGCGGGGCCTACGAG. As protein: CASSQGTSGAYE. In full, the CDR3 reads CASSQGTSGAYEQYF.

As for this clone: The read stops 3 residues short of the end of the CDR3; the missing end is completed from the germline J gene. The rearrangement joins TRBV2 to TRBJ2-1, with TRBD2 matching over 11 bases. This CDR3 region has 15 residues. Germline CDR1 reads SNHLY; CDR2 reads FYNNEI. The V segment lost 6 bases and the J segment 4 bases; nucleotides outside the gene matches: 5. Incomplete CDR3 DNA: TGTGCCAGCAGAGCCGGGACTAGCGGATACAATGAG. Its protein is CASRAGTSGYNE. In full, the CDR3 is CASRAGTSGYNEQFF.

Frequency places this clone as medium-sized (0.01 to 0.1%). The sequenced fragment ends 3 residues before the CDR3 boundary, so the rest is inferred from the germline J gene. The V and J genes are TRBV7-9 and TRBJ2-5; 9 bases are a match to TRBD2. V trimming: 3 bases; J trimming: 2 bases; junction bases outside the gene matches: 1. CDR1 is SEHNR, CDR2 FQNEAQ, per germline (reference sequence). This CDR3 has 14 amino acids. CDR3 residues: CASSLTSGQETQYF. The CDR3 DNA, read in part, is TGTGCCAGCAGCTTGACTAGCGGACAAGAGACC.

Comments on this clone: The CDR3 end falls 3 residues outside the read, so it is completed with the germline J gene. The chain employs TRBV5-1 and TRBJ2-3; D possibly corresponds to TRBD1 (6 bases). The CDR3 has 16 amino acids. V was pared by 4 bases and J by 0 bases, with 15 bases between. Germline V CDR1 and CDR2: SGHRS, YFSETQ. CDR3 amino acids: CASSPVGTSSTDTQYF. CDR3 DNA, as far as it was read: TGCGCCAGCAGCCCAGTAGGGACATCAAGCACAGATACG.

Of note for this clone: The read finishes 3 residues shy of the CDR3 end, and the germline J gene is used to complete it. This chain connects TRBV29-1 to TRBJ2-7; 9 bases map to TRBD1. The germline gives CDR1 SQVTM, CDR2 ANQGSEA. The V segment lost 0 bases and the J segment 2 bases; nucleotides outside the gene matches: 8. The CDR3 is 16 residues long. The covered CDR3 bases are TGCAGCGTTGAAGATGGGTTGGGACAGGGAACCTACGAG. This sequence encodes CSVEDGLGQGTYE. The entire CDR3 protein reads CSVEDGLGQGTYEQYF.

A remark on this clone: The CDR3 extends 3 residues past the end of the read, so its final part is completed from the germline J gene. V usage is TRBV20-1 and J usage is TRBJ2-7; 7 bases fit TRBD1. This CDR3 is built from 15 residues. The germline V gene encodes CDR1 DFQATT and CDR2 SNEGSKA (reference sequence). V shed 6 bases, J shed 5 bases, and the junction held 16 bases outside the gene matches. CDR3 loop: CSARSLKEGGHEQYF. CDR3 DNA (partial): TGCAGTGCCAGAAGTTTGAAGGAAGGGGGCCACGAG.

On this clone: One end of the junction varies from germline; a read error may be responsible. The read comes to an end 3 residues before the CDR3 does, leaving the germline J gene to fill in the end. J is TRBJ2-3 and V is TRBV7-9; D perhaps matches TRBD2 (5 bases). The CDR3 contains 14 residues. Germline values: CDR1 SEHNR, CDR2 FQNEAQ (reference sequence). CDR3 protein: CTSSPLVFPDTQYF. CDR3 bases read: TGTACCAGCAGCCCACTAGTTTTCCCAGATACG.